The 3 T cell receptor beta chains given below trace back to one sample, sequenced in a study of shared clonotypes between healthy human individuals. Terminally differentiated effector memory CD45RA+ cells were excluded from the naive CD8 cells, which were CD45RO-negative and positively selected for CCR7. Assay used: immunoSEQ multiplex PCR; TCRdb lists only in-frame clones, some missing. The sample has about 680,000 clones, about 91% seen once. The sequenced material came from naive CD8+ T cells sorted from blood. The receptors derive from a man aged 25 to 45 in good health.

With respect to this clone: The sample carries other DNA sequences with the same CDR3. In DNA, the CDR3 is TGTGCCAGCAGTTTTCCGGGACTAGCGGGAGGCAATGAGCAGTTCTTC. Protein: CASSFPGLAGGNEQFF. The rearrangement uses TRBV28 and TRBJ2-1; 15 nucleotides agree with TRBD2. Trimming removed 3 bases from V and 6 bases from J; junction bases left unmatched: 3. Germline CDR1 MDHEN, CDR2 SYDVKM. CDR3 length equals 16 residues. Variable domain in full (rest from reference TRBV28 and TRBJ2-1): DVKVTQSSRYLVKRTGEKVFLECVQDMDHENMFWYRQDPGLGLRLIYFSYDVKMKEKGDIPEGYSVSREKKERFSLILESASTNQTSMYLCASSFPGLAGGNEQFFGPGTRLTVL.

V and J are TRBV11-2 and TRBJ2-1, with 10 bases that match TRBD2. The junction had 7 bases not matched to a gene; V was cut back by 5 bases and J by 6 bases. CDR3 length equals 15 residues. Germline-derived CDR1 and CDR2 are SGHAT and FQNNGV. The CDR3 bases are TGTGCCAGCAGCCCCGGGACTAGCGTACTCAATGAGCAGTTCTTC. This codes for CASSPGTSVLNEQFF.

This clone has just one count. The chain carries TRBV2 and TRBJ1-1, with D possibly TRBD1 on 5 matching bases. CDR3 length equals 12 residues. Germline CDR1 SNHLY, CDR2 FYNNEI. The V and J ends lost 3 bases and 7 bases respectively, with 9 bases between them. CDR3 nucleotides: TGTGCCAGCAGTGAGGCAGGGAATGAAGCTTTCTTT. As protein: CASSEAGNEAFF.